These 32 T cell receptor beta chains were all obtained from the same sample, sequenced in a study of T cell responses to AZD1222 COVID-19 vaccine. Profiled with immunoSEQ multiplex PCR; TCRdb holds only in-frame clones, not every one. Of around 190,000 clones detected, around 88% appear once; the ten largest clones hold 9.5% to 13%. Sequenced material: peripheral blood, taken 28 days after the second AZD1222 dose. The receptors stem from an adult who received the AZD1222 COVID-19 vaccine.

This chain joins TRBV9 and TRBJ2-2; either TRBD1 or TRBD2 may supply D (6 bases each). Germline CDR1 reads SGDLS; CDR2 reads YYNGEE. The CDR3 has 17 residues. Trimming left V 3 bases short and J 1 base short, with 16 bases between. Here the CDR3 DNA reads TGTGCCAGCAGCGAGCTCCCCGGGGGCGTGAACACCGGGGAGCTGTTTTTT. Translating gives CASSELPGGVNTGELFF.

CDR3 region: CASSLIDGYTF. The CDR3 nucleotides are TGTGCCAGCAGCTTAATTGATGGCTACACCTTC. The rearrangement joins TRBV7-9 to TRBJ1-2; D gene unclear. Germline V CDR1 and CDR2: SEHNR, FQNEAQ (reference sequence). Trimming removed 2 bases at V and 6 bases at J, with 4 bases between. The CDR3 has 11 residues.

J is TRBJ2-3 and V is TRBV2; unclear D gene. The CDR3 has 13 residues. Germline V lookup: CDR1 SNHLY, CDR2 FYNNEI. With 6 bases removed from V and 1 base from J, the gap between germline ends came to 8 bases. CDR3 sequence: CASRVSGTDTQYF. As DNA, the CDR3 is TGTGCCAGCAGGGTGTCGGGCACAGATACGCAGTATTTT.

The chain couples TRBV6-1 to TRBJ2-2; D is perhaps TRBD1 (5 bases). V lost 3 bases and J 4 bases, leaving 12 bases between the germline ends. This CDR3 region has 15 residues. The germline V gene has CDR1 MNHNS and CDR2 SASEGT. CDR3 residues: CASSEQGQVTGELFF. CDR3 coding DNA: TGTGCCAGCAGTGAGCAGGGTCAAGTCACCGGGGAGCTGTTTTTT.

The rearrangement links TRBV7-2 to TRBJ1-2, with a tentative D call TRBD1 (6 bases). This CDR3 region has 14 residues. Trimming cost V 5 bases and J 4 bases, with 14 bases left between them. Germline assignment: CDR1 SGHTA and CDR2 FQGNSA. The DNA for the CDR3 is TGTGCCAGCAGCCTATCCAGGGGACTCTATGGCTACACCTTC. Translated, it gives CASSLSRGLYGYTF.

The chain links TRBV7-3 to TRBJ2-1, with D perhaps given as TRBD1 or TRBD2 (6 bases each). This CDR3 is built from 15 residues. Trimming stripped 3 bases from V and 8 bases from J, with 17 bases between. Germline V gene sequence: CDR1 SGHTA, CDR2 FQGTGA. The CDR3 coding sequence is TGTGCCAGCAGCTTTGATACAGGGAGGAGAGATGAGCAGTTCTTC. It yields the protein CASSFDTGRRDEQFF.

The chain links TRBV3-1 (or the pseudogene TRBV3-2) to TRBJ1-1, with 12 bases matching TRBD1. Trimming cost V 3 bases and J 9 bases; bases outside gene matches: 8. The CDR3 is made up of 15 amino acids. Germline V CDR1 and CDR2: LGHDT, YNNKEL (reference sequence). The CDR3 loop reads CASSQYGTGGTKAFF. The CDR3 region has the DNA TGTGCCAGCAGCCAGTACGGGACAGGGGGCACCAAAGCTTTCTTT.

The chain links TRBV7-2 to TRBJ1-4; D may be TRBD1 (6 bases). V lost 1 base and J 6 bases, leaving 12 bases between the germline ends. CDR3 size: 15 residues. CDR1 SGHTA and CDR2 FQGNSA come from the germline V gene. The CDR3 loop is CASSLGGAGDEKLFF. Written as DNA, the CDR3 is TGTGCCAGCAGCTTAGGGGGGGCAGGGGATGAAAAACTGTTTTTT.

The chain has TRBV11-2 and TRBJ1-5, with 8 nucleotides matching TRBD1. The CDR3 runs to 14 residues. CDR1 is SGHAT, CDR2 FQNNGV, per germline. The ends lost 3 bases at V and 5 bases at J; junction bases unmatched: 3. The CDR3 protein is CASSFQGAHQPQHF. CDR3 sequence (DNA): TGTGCCAGCAGCTTCCAGGGGGCCCATCAGCCCCAGCATTTT. The full variable domain, with the rest looked up from reference TRBV11-2 and TRBJ1-5, is EAGVAQSPRYKIIEKRQSVAFWCNPISGHATLYWYQQILGQGPKLLIQFQNNGVVDDSQLPKDRFSAERLKGVDSTLKIQPAKLEDSAVYLCASSFQGAHQPQHFGDGTRLSIL.

The CDR3 reads CASSLGGAGEQFF. The CDR3, as DNA: TGTGCCAGCAGCTTGGGGGGGGCGGGTGAGCAGTTCTTC. This chain connects TRBV5-4 to TRBJ2-1; TRBD1 or TRBD2 may be the D gene (6 bases each). In germline, CDR1 is SGHNT, CDR2 YYREEE (reference sequence). The CDR3 runs 13 residues. Trimming took 0 bases from V and 9 from J, leaving 10 bases between them.

This chain joins TRBV29-1 and TRBJ1-1, with a weak D call TRBD1 (6 bases). The germline V gene encodes CDR1 SQVTM and CDR2 ANQGSEA. The CDR3 has 11 residues. V dropped 7 bases and J dropped 5 bases, with 11 bases sitting between them. The CDR3 spells CSAHRVTEAFF. The CDR3 coding sequence is TGCAGCGCCCACAGGGTTACTGAAGCTTTCTTT. The entire variable domain, with the rest obtained from reference TRBV29-1 and TRBJ1-1, is as follows: SAVISQKPSRDICQRGTSLTIQCQVDSQVTMMFWYRQQPGQSLTLIATANQGSEATYESGFVIDKFPISRPNLTFSTLTVSNMSPEDSSIYLCSAHRVTEAFFGQGTRLTVV.

This clone has only one observation. The J gene is TRBJ2-1, the V gene TRBV5-1; D may correspond to TRBD1 or TRBD2 (7 bases each). CDR1 and CDR2 from the germline V gene are SGHRS and YFSETQ. The CDR3 runs 15 residues. Trimming removed 0 bases at V and 5 bases at J, with 12 bases between. The CDR3 is CASSLGPGGDNEQFF. The CDR3 nucleotides read TGCGCCAGCAGCTTGGGTCCAGGGGGGGACAATGAGCAGTTCTTC.

The rearrangement joins TRBV4-2 to TRBJ2-5; D ambiguous. The germline V and J ends were trimmed by 0 bases and 1 base, with 9 bases remaining between them. The length of the CDR3 is 15 residues. CDR1 is LGHNA and CDR2 is YNFKEQ in the germline V gene. The CDR3 sequence: CASSQDPASQETQYF. CDR3 nucleotide sequence: TGTGCCAGCAGCCAAGACCCAGCGAGCCAAGAGACCCAGTACTTC.

This clone was seen more than once but under ten times. The rearrangement joins TRBV4-1 to TRBJ2-7; 10 nucleotides match TRBD1. The CDR3 contains 15 residues. Germline values: CDR1 MGHRA, CDR2 YSYEKL. The trim removed 0 bases at V and 6 bases at J, leaving 5 bases unmatched. CDR3 nucleotides: TGCGCCAGCAGCCAAGAAGGGACAGGGGCGAGCGAGCAGTACTTC. It translates to CASSQEGTGASEQYF.

This clone appeared a few times. V usage is TRBV7-8 and J usage is TRBJ2-1; TRBD1 aligns across 8 bases. The CDR3 is 16 residues long. Trimming removed 5 bases from V and 7 bases from J; junction bases left unmatched: 13. Germline V gene data show CDR1 as SGHVS and CDR2 as FQNEAQ. The CDR3 sequence: CASSPAAGGLQNEQFF. DNA for the CDR3: TGTGCCAGCAGCCCGGCGGCAGGGGGCCTACAGAATGAGCAGTTCTTC. The full variable domain, completed using reference TRBV7-8 and TRBJ2-1, is GAGVSQSPRYKVAKRGQDVALRCDPISGHVSLFWYQQALGQGPEFLTYFQNEAQLDKSGLPSDRFFAERPEGSVSTLKIQRTQQEDSAVYLCASSPAAGGLQNEQFFGPGTRLTVL.

The V gene is TRBV12-5, the J gene TRBJ2-7, with TRBD1 matching 8 bases. The CDR3 length is 15 residues. The J segment lost 6 bases and the V segment lost 6 bases, leaving 13 bases of the junction unmatched. Germline V gives CDR1 LGHNT, CDR2 FRNRAP. Written as DNA, the CDR3 is TGTGCTAGTGGGGAAGGGGGACAGGCGACCCCCGAGCAGTACTTC. Its protein product is CASGEGGQATPEQYF.

This clone was picked up a small number of times. The chain has TRBV5-1 and TRBJ2-7, with no clear D. The V end lost 0 bases, the J end lost 2 bases, and 9 bases lay between the germline ends. This CDR3 comprises 14 residues. Germline V gives CDR1 SGHRS, CDR2 YFSETQ. CDR3 sequence reads: CASSLGSVTYEQYF. The CDR3 DNA sequence: TGCGCCAGCAGCTTGGGCTCGGTAACCTACGAGCAGTACTTC.

CDR3: CASSEGQGANTIYF. The CDR3 DNA follows: TGTGCCAGCAGTGAGGGACAGGGGGCCAACACCATATATTTT. The chain links TRBV27 to TRBJ1-3; 12 bases align to TRBD1. The germline V gene has CDR1 MNHEY and CDR2 SMNVEV (reference sequence). V dropped 5 bases and J dropped 7; count of bases not matched to a gene: 3. The CDR3 sequence is 14 residues long.

This clone was observed once. The rearrangement joins TRBV21-1 to TRBJ2-1; TRBD2 is the table's D call, not checked against the DNA. TRBV21-1 is termed a pseudogene. This CDR3 spans 11 amino acids. The CDR3 nucleotides read TGTGCCAGCAGCGGGAGAAATGAGCAGTTCTTC. The encoded protein is CASSGRNEQFF.

This chain connects TRBV6-1 to TRBJ2-1; TRBD2 agrees at 12 bases. The germline V gene encodes CDR1 MNHNS and CDR2 SASEGT. V dropped 2 bases and J dropped 7; count of bases not matched to a gene: 3. The CDR3 is 15 amino acids. This chain's CDR3 is CASSELAGGRNEQFF. DNA for the CDR3: TGTGCCAGCAGTGAACTAGCGGGGGGGAGGAATGAGCAGTTCTTC.

V and J are TRBV9 and TRBJ1-1; D possibly corresponds to TRBD1 (5 bases). The germline CDR1 and CDR2 sequences are SGDLS and YYNGEE. V lost 2 bases, J lost 1 base, and 12 bases lay in between. This CDR3 comprises 15 residues. CDR3: CASSVGPGSNTEAFF. In DNA, the CDR3 is TGTGCCAGCAGCGTGGGGCCCGGATCGAACACTGAAGCTTTCTTT.

This chain joins TRBV5-6 and TRBJ2-7; D gene uncertain. The V end lost 2 bases, the J end lost 0 bases, and 9 bases lay between the germline ends. Germline CDR1 is SGHDT and CDR2 is YYEEEE. This CDR3 is built from 14 residues. The CDR3, as DNA: TGTGCCAGCAGCTTAGGCCACTACTCCTACGAGCAGTACTTC. It yields the protein CASSLGHYSYEQYF.

The V gene is TRBV18, the J gene TRBJ1-5; the D gene is possibly TRBD1 (5 bases). The germline gives CDR1 KGHSH, CDR2 LQKENI. Trimming pared 3 bases from V and 5 bases from J, leaving 8 bases between. The CDR3 spans 13 residues. Here the CDR3 DNA reads TGTGCCAGCTCACCGGGGCCGGATCAGCCCCAGCATTTT. It codes for CASSPGPDQPQHF.

The chain couples TRBV29-1 to TRBJ1-4; D gene ambiguous. In germline, CDR1 is SQVTM, CDR2 ANQGSEA. This CDR3 contains 12 residues. The germline V and J ends were trimmed by 4 bases and 8 bases, with 11 bases remaining between them. CDR3 sequence (DNA): TGCAGCGTTGGCTCTTCAAGGGAAAAACTGTTTTTT. Translation gives CSVGSSREKLFF.

This rearrangement joins TRBV5-1 to TRBJ2-2; D is unresolved. V was shortened by 2 bases and J by 4 bases, with 12 bases between the two germline ends. This CDR3 is built from 15 residues. CDR1 is SGHRS, CDR2 YFSETQ, per germline. In DNA, the CDR3 is TGCGCCAGCAGCTTACAAGGGTTGGGCACCGGGGAGCTGTTTTTT. Its translation: CASSLQGLGTGELFF.

A word on this clone: Other DNA variants within this sample encode the same CDR3. The chain uses TRBV10-1 and TRBJ1-2; TRBD1 might be the D (6 bases). The CDR3 has 13 amino acids. The germline CDR1 and CDR2 sequences are WNHNN and SYGVQD (reference sequence). The V gene lost 0 bases and the J gene lost 4 bases, with 6 bases spanning the gap. CDR3 residues: CASSESGGYGYTF. In DNA form, the CDR3 reads TGCGCCAGCAGTGAGTCAGGGGGCTATGGCTACACCTTC.

This clone appeared once. The V and J genes are TRBV6-5 and TRBJ1-1, with TRBD1 as a possible D gene (5 bases). The CDR3 loop spans 14 amino acids. The V and J ends lost 8 bases and 3 bases respectively, with 16 bases between them. Germline CDR1 MNHEY, CDR2 SVGAGI. The CDR3: CASYVRGYDTEAFF. CDR3 sequence (DNA): TGTGCCAGCTACGTAAGGGGTTACGACACTGAAGCTTTCTTT.

The CDR3 sequence: CASNLQGATEAFF. As DNA, the CDR3 is TGTGCCAGTAACCTACAGGGGGCGACTGAAGCTTTCTTT. V is TRBV19 and J is TRBJ1-1, with 9 bases that match TRBD1. The CDR3 has 13 amino acids. Per germline, CDR1 LNHDA and CDR2 SQIVND (reference sequence). The junction had 5 bases not matched to a gene; V was cut back by 7 bases and J by 5 bases.

This clone appeared a few times. The rearrangement joins TRBV19 to TRBJ1-5; TRBD1 agrees at 7 bases. Germline V gives CDR1 LNHDA, CDR2 SQIVND (reference sequence). The CDR3 is 16 residues long. The ends lost 4 bases at V and 3 bases at J; junction bases unmatched: 9. This CDR3 reads CASSTAPTGSNQPQHF. The CDR3, as DNA: TGTGCCAGTAGTACCGCCCCGACAGGGTCCAATCAGCCCCAGCATTTT. Complete variable domain (other parts from reference TRBV19 and TRBJ1-5): DGGITQSPKYLFRKEGQNVTLSCEQNLNHDAMYWYRQDPGQGLRLIYYSQIVNDFQKGDIAEGYSVSREKKESFPLTVTSAQKNPTAFYLCASSTAPTGSNQPQHFGDGTRLSIL.

V usage is TRBV4-2 and J usage is TRBJ1-1; 7 nucleotides line up with TRBD1. Losses at the gene ends were 4 bases for V and 0 bases for J; bases not matched to a gene: 2. Germline CDR1 LGHNA, CDR2 YNFKEQ. The CDR3 loop spans 14 amino acids. CDR3 amino acids: CASSRGTVNTEAFF. Written as DNA, the CDR3 is TGTGCCAGCAGCCGCGGGACAGTGAACACTGAAGCTTTCTTT.

This rearrangement joins TRBV20-1 to TRBJ2-7; weak D call: TRBD1 (5 bases). Germline V gives CDR1 DFQATT, CDR2 SNEGSKA (reference sequence). Trimming took 3 bases from V and 3 from J, leaving 12 bases between them. The CDR3 covers 13 residues. DNA of the CDR3: TGCAGTGCTAGTAGGCCAGGGAACTACGAGCAGTACTTC. Translated, it gives CSASRPGNYEQYF.

The chain carries TRBV3-1 (or the pseudogene TRBV3-2) and TRBJ2-5; D ambiguous. The germline V gene encodes CDR1 LGHDT and CDR2 YNNKEL (reference sequence). The CDR3 is made up of 14 amino acids. V lost 0 bases and J lost 4, with 9 bases in between. DNA of the CDR3: TGTGCCAGCAGCCAAGAGGCTATCAGAGAGACCCAGTACTTC. This sequence encodes CASSQEAIRETQYF.